This T cell receptor (beta chain) derives from a study of T cell responses to AZD1222 COVID-19 vaccine (dated by TCRdb to the early 2020s). The study in broad terms: AZD1222 recipients whose second dose came at about 4 weeks and those whose second dose came at about 12 weeks were combined into one group, since spike-specific TCR depth and breadth did not differ between the two schedules. A total of 230 to 250 trial participants underwent TCR sequencing, of whom about 210 received two doses of AZD1222 and about 25 received two doses of the MenACWY control vaccine. Trial participants were enrolled by age into subgroups of 18-55, 56-69 and 70-plus years, and around 150, 28 and 57 TCR-sequenced participants, respectively, were included in these subgroups. Summary of the overall study and its limitations: Because no day 14 peak-response samples were available, the repertoires could be characterized only after the peak T cell response. Reportedly, close to half of the unique spike-specific TCRs recognized epitopes lying outside the regions that are mutated in the B.1.351 and B.1.1.7 variants. Participants were mostly white British and included more females than males, and it was suggested by the authors that clonal diversity may have been underestimated. Vaccine-associated CD4 TCRs spanned the whole spike protein, with dominant responses in regions 160-218 and 743-854. A significant rise in spike-specific TCR breadth and depth was observed after two AZD1222 doses relative to day 0 and relative to MenACWY recipients. Conclusions about previously exposed vaccinees were limited because only six or seven AZD1222 recipients were SARS-CoV-2 seropositive at baseline. The 56-69-year group was small, and its depth increase did not reach significance, likely because of low power.

Inclusive of the bounding cysteine and phenylalanine, the CDR3 is 14 residues long. Of the read, only the CDR3 DNA is kept; its 42 bases are in frame from base 1. CDR1 and CDR2 were assigned from the germline V gene (reference sequence) as GTSNPN and SVGIG. V and J are truncated by 4 bases and 4 bases respectively, leaving an intervening sequence of 16 bases. The CDR3 regions of human TCRbeta chains were analyzed by immunosequencing. As for the authors' bioinformatics: Repertoire TCRs were checked for matches against a reference library of SARS-CoV-2-specific TCRs that had been generated using the MIRA antigen-specificity platform. Breadth was defined as the fraction of unique TCRs that were SARS-CoV-2-associated, and depth was defined as the fraction of total T cells that were SARS-CoV-2-associated. Using the MIRA data, each spike-specific TCR was mapped to the spike region that the TCR reacts to and placed in a CD4 or CD8 class. Log10-transformed breadth and depth values were compared by one-way ANOVA with Sidak's multiple comparisons tests. Drawn from immuneACCESS, this table holds only the in-frame rearrangements with V and J called that TCRdb kept. Clones are partly lost; checked studies trace under half to an unresolved V gene and leave the rest unexplained. That table supplies the V and J calls and clone size; D and trimming were determined from the DNA. The sample table contains under 300,000 clones; only one count was recorded for about 92% of them. Around 0.58% of the sample is taken by the ten largest.

For this clone: Its target antigen remains unknown. Base-call qualities are not available, and no considerably larger clone is one nucleotide away.

According to the study, the label for this sample's time point signals: baseline before first vaccination. Vaccinee samples came from UK trials COV001 and COV002, including a single-blind randomized controlled phase 2/3 trial of AZD1222 (ChAdOx1 nCoV-19) in healthy adults. For TCRbeta chain sequencing, PBMC samples were collected from trial participants at day 0 and at day 28 after the second dose. This specimen consisted of peripheral blood, obtained on day 0 of AZD1222 vaccination. The clonotype comes from an adult in good health. The sequence is built from TRBV30 and TRBJ1-1; a weak D assignment points to TRBD1 (5 bases agree). The DNA is as follows: TGTGCCTGGACCCCGGGGAACGGGGGCACTGAAGCTTTCTTT. Translated, it reads CAWTPGNGGTEAFF.